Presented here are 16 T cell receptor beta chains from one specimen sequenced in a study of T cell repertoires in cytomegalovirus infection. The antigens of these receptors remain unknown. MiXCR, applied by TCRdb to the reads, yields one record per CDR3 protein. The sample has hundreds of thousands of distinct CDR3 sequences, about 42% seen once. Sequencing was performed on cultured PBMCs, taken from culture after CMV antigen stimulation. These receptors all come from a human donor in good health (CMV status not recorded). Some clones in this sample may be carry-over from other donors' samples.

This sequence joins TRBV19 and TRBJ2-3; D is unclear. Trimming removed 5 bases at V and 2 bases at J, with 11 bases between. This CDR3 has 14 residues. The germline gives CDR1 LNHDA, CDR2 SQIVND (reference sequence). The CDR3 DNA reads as TGTGCCAGTAGTTCCCAACACTCCACAGATACGCAGTATTTT. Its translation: CASSSQHSTDTQYF.

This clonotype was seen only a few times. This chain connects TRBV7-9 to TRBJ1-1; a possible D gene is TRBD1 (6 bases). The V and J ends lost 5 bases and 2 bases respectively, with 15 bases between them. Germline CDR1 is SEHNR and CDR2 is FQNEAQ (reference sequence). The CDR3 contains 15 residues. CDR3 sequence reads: CASSLLTGSNTEAFF. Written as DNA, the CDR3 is TGTGCCAGCAGCCTGCTAACAGGGTCCAACACTGAAGCTTTCTTT.

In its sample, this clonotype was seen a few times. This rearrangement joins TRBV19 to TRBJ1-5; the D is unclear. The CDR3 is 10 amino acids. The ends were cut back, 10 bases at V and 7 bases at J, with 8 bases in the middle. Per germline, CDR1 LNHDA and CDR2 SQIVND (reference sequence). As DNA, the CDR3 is TGTGCCACCAATGACCAGCCCCAGCATTTT. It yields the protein CATNDQPQHF.

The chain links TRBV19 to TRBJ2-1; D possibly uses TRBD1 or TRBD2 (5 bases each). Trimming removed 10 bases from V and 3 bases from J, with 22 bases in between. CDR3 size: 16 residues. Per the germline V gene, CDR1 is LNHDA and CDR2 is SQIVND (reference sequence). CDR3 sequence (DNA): TGTGCCACTAAACGCAGGGCAAGCGCGGGCTACAATGAGCAGTTCTTC. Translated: CATKRRASAGYNEQFF. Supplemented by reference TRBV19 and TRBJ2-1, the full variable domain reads DGGITQSPKYLFRKEGQNVTLSCEQNLNHDAMYWYRQDPGQGLRLIYYSQIVNDFQKGDIAEGYSVSREKKESFPLTVTSAQKNPTAFYLCATKRRASAGYNEQFFGPGTRLTVL.

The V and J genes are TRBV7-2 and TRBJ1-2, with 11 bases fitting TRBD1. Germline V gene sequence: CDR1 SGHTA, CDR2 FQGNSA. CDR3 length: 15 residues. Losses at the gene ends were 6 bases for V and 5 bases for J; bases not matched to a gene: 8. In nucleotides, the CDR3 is TGTGCCAGCAGGCCCCCTGGACAGGGGGCTTATGGCTACACCTTC. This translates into CASRPPGQGAYGYTF.

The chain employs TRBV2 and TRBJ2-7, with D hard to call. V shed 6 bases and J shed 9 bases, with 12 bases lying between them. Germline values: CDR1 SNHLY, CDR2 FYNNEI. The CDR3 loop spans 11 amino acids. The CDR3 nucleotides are TGTGCCAGCAGCGACCAAATCCGGCAGTACTTC. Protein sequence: CASSDQIRQYF.

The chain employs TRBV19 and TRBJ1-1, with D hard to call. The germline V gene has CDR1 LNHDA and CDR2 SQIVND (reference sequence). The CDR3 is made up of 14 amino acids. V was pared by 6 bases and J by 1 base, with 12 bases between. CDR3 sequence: CASRSREGNTEAFF. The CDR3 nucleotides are TGTGCCAGTAGATCTCGGGAGGGGAACACTGAAGCTTTCTTT.

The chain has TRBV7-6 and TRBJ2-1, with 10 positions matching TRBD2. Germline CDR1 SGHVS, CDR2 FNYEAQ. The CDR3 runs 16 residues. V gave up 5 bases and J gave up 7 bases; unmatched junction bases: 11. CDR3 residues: CASSPLLAGVGNEQFF. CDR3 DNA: TGTGCCAGCAGCCCCTTGCTAGCGGGAGTTGGGAATGAGCAGTTCTTC.

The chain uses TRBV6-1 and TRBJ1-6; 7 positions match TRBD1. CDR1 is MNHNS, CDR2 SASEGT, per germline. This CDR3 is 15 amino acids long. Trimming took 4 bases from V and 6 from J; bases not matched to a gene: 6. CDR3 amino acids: CASSGTGQSNSPLHF. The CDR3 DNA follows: TGTGCCAGCAGTGGGACGGGACAGTCTAATTCACCCCTCCACTTT.

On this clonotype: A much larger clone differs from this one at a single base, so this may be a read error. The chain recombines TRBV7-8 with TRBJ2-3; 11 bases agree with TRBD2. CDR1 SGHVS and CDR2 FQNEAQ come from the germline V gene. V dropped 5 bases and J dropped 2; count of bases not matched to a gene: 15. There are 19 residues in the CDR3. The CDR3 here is CASSPRRLAGITITDTQYF. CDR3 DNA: TGTGCCAGCAGCCCAAGAAGACTAGCGGGGATTACTATCACAGATACGCAGTATTTT.

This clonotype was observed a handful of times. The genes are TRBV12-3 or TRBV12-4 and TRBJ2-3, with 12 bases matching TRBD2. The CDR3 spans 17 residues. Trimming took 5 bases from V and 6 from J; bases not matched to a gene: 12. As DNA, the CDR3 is TGTGCCAGCAGTCGACGGACTAGCGGGATGGATCCGGATACGCAGTATTTT. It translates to CASSRRTSGMDPDTQYF.

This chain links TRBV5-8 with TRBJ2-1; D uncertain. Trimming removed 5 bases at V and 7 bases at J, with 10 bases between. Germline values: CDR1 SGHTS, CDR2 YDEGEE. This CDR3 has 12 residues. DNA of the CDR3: TGTGCCAGCAGTCTTATCCCTAATGAGCAGTTCTTC. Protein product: CASSLIPNEQFF.

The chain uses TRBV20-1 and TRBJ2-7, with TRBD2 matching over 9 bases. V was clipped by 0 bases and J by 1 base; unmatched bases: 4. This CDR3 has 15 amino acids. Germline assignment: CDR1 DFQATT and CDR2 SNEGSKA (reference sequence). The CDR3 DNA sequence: TGCAGTGCTAGAGAAGCGGGGGGTGGATCCTACGAGCAGTACTTC. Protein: CSAREAGGGSYEQYF.

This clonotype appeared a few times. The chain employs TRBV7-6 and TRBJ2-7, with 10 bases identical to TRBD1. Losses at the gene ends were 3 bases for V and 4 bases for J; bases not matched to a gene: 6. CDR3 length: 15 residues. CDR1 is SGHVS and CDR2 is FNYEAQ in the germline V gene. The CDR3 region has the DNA TGTGCCAGCAGCTTGACAGGGGGCTTCGGGTACGAGCAGTACTTC. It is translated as CASSLTGGFGYEQYF.

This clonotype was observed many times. Written as DNA, the CDR3 is TGTGCCAGCAGCTTAGGAGGACACCGCACTGAAGCTTTCTTT. This codes for CASSLGGHRTEAFF. This rearrangement joins TRBV7-2 to TRBJ1-1; tentative D call: TRBD1 (5 bases). Trimming pared 1 base from V and 4 bases from J, leaving 10 bases between. The germline CDR1 and CDR2 sequences are SGHTA and FQGNSA. The CDR3 loop spans 14 amino acids.

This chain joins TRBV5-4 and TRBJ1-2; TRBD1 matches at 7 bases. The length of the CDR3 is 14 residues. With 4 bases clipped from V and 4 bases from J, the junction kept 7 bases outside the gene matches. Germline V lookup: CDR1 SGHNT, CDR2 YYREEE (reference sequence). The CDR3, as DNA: TGTGCCAGCAGCCCAACAGGGGAGGTCTATGGCTACACCTTC. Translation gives CASSPTGEVYGYTF.